The 4 T cell receptor beta chains below all came from one sample that was sequenced in a study of blood T cell repertoires in COVID-19. TCRdb's copy holds only in-frame clones and misses some; the assay was immunoSEQ multiplex PCR. The sample has 180,000 or so clones, more than 65% seen once; the top ten hold around 10%. The sequencing input was PBMCs or T cells enriched from blood (not recorded which). The receptors originated from a man aged 50 to 59 who had recovered from COVID-19.

The chain employs TRBV11-3 and TRBJ2-3, with 9 bases fitting TRBD2. The J segment lost 1 base and the V segment lost 1 base, leaving 0 bases of the junction unmatched. From germline, CDR1 is SGHNT and CDR2 YENEEA. This CDR3 has 15 amino acids. CDR3 sequence (DNA): TGTGCCAGCAGCTTAGGGACTAGCGGCACAGATACGCAGTATTTT. Encoded protein: CASSLGTSGTDTQYF.

The CDR3 here is CASSRGTGGRETQYF. As DNA, the CDR3 is TGTGCCAGCTCACGGGGGACAGGGGGCAGAGAGACCCAGTACTTC. The V and J genes are TRBV18 and TRBJ2-5; 12 bases fit TRBD1. Germline lookup yields CDR1 KGHSH and CDR2 LQKENI. The CDR3 extends over 15 amino acids. J gave up 4 bases and V 4 bases, and 4 bases lay outside the gene matches.

This chain uses TRBV18 with TRBJ2-1, with 8 bases matching TRBD1. This CDR3 has 13 amino acids. The J segment lost 7 bases and the V segment lost 4 bases, leaving 3 bases of the junction unmatched. Per the germline V gene, CDR1 is KGHSH and CDR2 is LQKENI. The chain's CDR3 is CASSRTGINEQFF. Written as DNA, the CDR3 is TGTGCCAGCTCACGGACAGGGATTAATGAGCAGTTCTTC.

This rearrangement joins TRBV3-1 (or the pseudogene TRBV3-2) to TRBJ1-2; 9 nucleotides match TRBD1. Germline CDR1 LGHDT, CDR2 YNNKEL (reference sequence). V was pared by 0 bases and J by 7 bases, with 3 bases of the junction left unmatched. The CDR3 length is 14 residues. CDR3 nucleotide sequence: TGTGCCAGCAGCCAAGATGGGGACAGGGTTGGCTACACCTTC. It is translated as CASSQDGDRVGYTF.